A single sample gave rise to the 28 T cell receptor beta chains below, sequenced in a study of T cell responses to AZD1222 COVID-19 vaccine. The method was immunoSEQ multiplex PCR; TCRdb's version includes in-frame clones alone and lacks a portion of them. Of about 150,000 clones listed, about 88% are singletons. The material sequenced was peripheral blood, taken on day 0 of AZD1222 vaccination. These receptors all come from an adult in good health.

This rearrangement joins TRBV5-1 to TRBJ1-3; a weak D match, TRBD1 (5 bases). The germline CDR1 and CDR2 sequences are SGHRS and YFSETQ. Trimming cost V 0 bases and J 4 bases, with 14 bases left between them. The CDR3 covers 16 residues. The CDR3 bases are TGCGCCAGCAGCTTGGTCGGCGGGACTTACGGAAACACCATATATTTT. Its protein product is CASSLVGGTYGNTIYF.

The CDR3 loop is CACSRDNEKLFF. CDR3 bases: TGTGCCTGCTCGAGGGACAATGAAAAACTGTTTTTT. J is TRBJ1-4 and V is TRBV11-3; maybe TRBD1 (5 bases). CDR1 and CDR2 (germline): SGHNT, YENEEA. This CDR3 spans 12 amino acids. With 11 bases removed from V and 5 bases from J, the gap between germline ends came to 12 bases.

This chain uses TRBV6-5 with TRBJ1-2; the D gene is possibly TRBD1 (6 bases). The germline V and J ends were trimmed by 9 bases and 4 bases, with 9 bases remaining between them. The CDR3 has 11 amino acids. CDR1 and CDR2 from the germline V gene are MNHEY and SVGAGI. The CDR3 DNA follows: TGTGCCAGGACAGGTTCCTATGGCTACACCTTC. It encodes CARTGSYGYTF.

The chain joins TRBV7-6 to TRBJ1-2; 7 bases agree with TRBD1. Looked up from germline, CDR1 is SGHVS and CDR2 is FNYEAQ. This CDR3 is 18 amino acids long. V lost 0 bases to trimming and J lost 0 bases; unmatched junction nucleotides: 10. CDR3 in amino acids: CASSLAASGGMTNYGYTF. Written as DNA, the CDR3 is TGTGCCAGCAGCTTAGCCGCGTCAGGGGGAATGACTAACTATGGCTACACCTTC.

The chain couples TRBV28 to TRBJ1-5; possibly TRBD1 for D (5 bases). The V gene lost 3 bases and the J gene lost 2 bases, with 14 bases spanning the gap. The CDR3 totals 16 residues. Germline V gives CDR1 MDHEN, CDR2 SYDVKM. CDR3 sequence: CASSFLPGVGNQPQHF. CDR3 DNA sequence: TGTGCCAGCAGTTTCCTCCCGGGGGTAGGCAATCAGCCCCAGCATTTT.

The chain carries TRBV7-9 and TRBJ1-4, with TRBD1 as a possible D gene (5 bases). The CDR3 spans 14 residues. Germline V lookup: CDR1 SEHNR, CDR2 FQNEAQ (reference sequence). Deletions cut 2 bases from V and 12 bases from J, with 16 bases between. CDR3 sequence reads: CASSLPSTGTELFF. As DNA, the CDR3 is TGTGCCAGCAGCTTACCTTCAACAGGAACCGAACTGTTTTTT.

V usage is TRBV27 and J usage is TRBJ2-1; no reliable D call. Per the germline V gene, CDR1 is MNHEY and CDR2 is SMNVEV (reference sequence). Deletions cut 3 bases from V and 5 bases from J, with 11 bases between. The CDR3 contains 14 residues. The DNA for the CDR3 is TGTGCCAGCAGTTTTTACATTTCAGACAATGAGCAGTTCTTC. Encoded protein: CASSFYISDNEQFF.

The CDR3 is CASKDPTNYGYTF. The CDR3, as DNA: TGTGCCAGTAAGGACCCCACTAACTATGGCTACACCTTC. This sequence joins TRBV19 and TRBJ1-2; D unclear. Trimming stripped 7 bases from V and 0 bases from J, with 9 bases between. Germline assignment: CDR1 LNHDA and CDR2 SQIVND (reference sequence). This CDR3 has 13 amino acids.

The chain links TRBV25-1 to TRBJ1-2; D may be TRBD1 (5 bases). The ends were cut back, 1 base at V and 6 bases at J, with 15 bases in the middle. This CDR3 spans 15 amino acids. Germline loops: CDR1 MGHDK, CDR2 SYGVNS. CDR3 region: CASSEFGARADGYTF. In DNA form, the CDR3 reads TGTGCCAGCAGTGAATTTGGGGCACGGGCGGATGGCTACACCTTC.

This sequence joins TRBV2 and TRBJ1-4; 9 nucleotides match TRBD1. This CDR3 has 14 amino acids. V shed 6 bases and J 6 bases; nucleotides not matched to a gene: 5. From germline, CDR1 is SNHLY and CDR2 FYNNEI. The CDR3: CASRPGQGYEKLFF. CDR3 DNA: TGTGCCAGCAGACCGGGACAGGGTTATGAAAAACTGTTTTTT.

The chain couples TRBV27 to TRBJ1-2; D is possibly TRBD1 (6 bases). This CDR3 is 14 amino acids long. V was cut by 4 bases and J by 5 bases, with 14 bases left in between. Germline V lookup: CDR1 MNHEY, CDR2 SMNVEV (reference sequence). The CDR3 sequence: CASSSSGGRYGYTF. The CDR3 DNA is TGTGCCAGCAGTTCCTCTGGGGGGCGGTATGGCTACACCTTC.

The J gene is TRBJ1-5, the V gene TRBV21-1; the table's D call, TRBD1, has no DNA check behind it. TRBV21-1 counts as a pseudogene. This CDR3 is built from 18 residues. The CDR3 protein is CASSKGQGVGTISQPQHF. The DNA for the CDR3 is TGTGCCAGCAGCAAAGGACAGGGCGTGGGGACAATCAGTCAGCCCCAGCATTTT.

With respect to this clone: Compared with germline, one end of the junction differs, possibly owing to a read error. This chain uses TRBV3-1 (or the pseudogene TRBV3-2) with TRBJ1-2; no reliable D call. Germline V lookup: CDR1 LGHDT, CDR2 YNNKEL (reference sequence). The CDR3 length is 12 residues. The CDR3 DNA is TGTGCCAGCAGTCAAGGCACCTATGGCTACACCTTC. Residues: CASSQGTYGYTF.

The CDR3 sequence: CASSQDVRLAGDNEQFF. The CDR3 coding sequence is TGTGCCAGCAGCCAAGATGTTAGACTAGCGGGGGACAATGAGCAGTTCTTC. The gene calls are TRBV14 and TRBJ2-1; 12 positions match TRBD2. CDR3 length: 17 residues. Germline V gene sequence: CDR1 SGHDN, CDR2 FVKESK. V shed 0 bases, J shed 5 bases, and the junction held 5 bases outside the gene matches.

V gene TRBV5-1 combines with J gene TRBJ1-6, with a weak D call TRBD1 (5 bases). CDR3 size: 16 residues. The germline gives CDR1 SGHRS, CDR2 YFSETQ. Trimming took 4 bases from V and 6 from J, leaving 17 bases between them. The CDR3 DNA reads as TGCGCCAGCAGCCCATGGGGACTCAGCCCTAATTCACCCCTCCACTTT. Translation: CASSPWGLSPNSPLHF.

Worth noting for this clone: Its ends do not fully match the called genes, so a read error is possible. CDR3 protein: CASRPRAGYTGKLFF. Written as DNA, the CDR3 is TGTGCCAGCAGGCCCCGGGCAGGGTACACCGGGAAGCTGTTTTTT. The chain joins TRBV28 to TRBJ2-2; D possibly matches TRBD1 or TRBD2 (5 bases each). CDR1 and CDR2 from the germline V gene are MDHEN and SYDVKM. This CDR3 is 15 amino acids long.

The V gene is TRBV3-1 (or the pseudogene TRBV3-2), the J gene TRBJ2-5; TRBD2 matches at 8 bases. CDR3 length equals 16 residues. With V trimmed by 5 bases and J by 5 bases, 13 bases remained unmatched. CDR1 and CDR2 from the germline V gene are LGHDT and YNNKEL (reference sequence). This CDR3 is CASSLPPGLGGETQYF. CDR3 coding DNA: TGTGCCAGCAGCTTGCCGCCGGGACTAGGTGGGGAGACCCAGTACTTC.

This chain joins TRBV7-2 and TRBJ1-1; D is uncertain. The germline V and J ends were trimmed by 4 bases and 1 base, with 13 bases remaining between them. The CDR3 sequence is 15 residues long. In germline, CDR1 is SGHTA, CDR2 FQGNSA. CDR3 bases: TGTGCCAGCAGCTCGGAGTGGACCTCGAACACTGAAGCTTTCTTT. It translates to CASSSEWTSNTEAFF.

This chain connects TRBV7-3 to TRBJ2-3; a weak D match, TRBD2 (5 bases). The CDR3 totals 14 residues. V lost 4 bases, J lost 2 bases, and 10 bases lay in between. Per the germline V gene, CDR1 is SGHTA and CDR2 is FQGTGA. CDR3 DNA sequence: TGTGCCAGCAGCTCCGGACTGTACACAGATACGCAGTATTTT. Protein: CASSSGLYTDTQYF.

The chain links TRBV5-4 to TRBJ2-3, with TRBD2 identical over 10 bases. V trimming: 2 bases; J trimming: 4 bases; junction bases outside the gene matches: 4. The length of the CDR3 is 15 residues. The V gene's germline CDR1 is SGHNT and CDR2 YYREEE (reference sequence). The CDR3 DNA sequence: TGTGCCAGCAGCTTTTTAGCGGGGGGCGCAGATACGCAGTATTTT. It specifies CASSFLAGGADTQYF.

The rearrangement uses TRBV18 and TRBJ1-2; no firm D call. Germline V CDR1 and CDR2: KGHSH, LQKENI. The CDR3 totals 12 residues. V was clipped by 3 bases and J by 7 bases, with 9 bases between them. The CDR3 DNA reads as TGTGCCAGCTCACCGTCGGGTAGTGGCTACACCTTC. Amino acids: CASSPSGSGYTF.

Worth noting for this clone: Germline and junction disagree at one end, which may indicate a read error. The chain links TRBV7-7 to TRBJ2-2; TRBD1 aligns across 9 bases. This CDR3 comprises 14 residues. CDR1 is SSHAT and CDR2 is FNYEAQ in the germline V gene (reference sequence). The CDR3 loop is CASKRDRDTGELFF. DNA for the CDR3: TGTGCTAGCAAGAGGGACAGGGACACCGGGGAGCTGTTTTTT. The full variable domain, completed using reference TRBV7-7 and TRBJ2-2, is GAGVSQSPRYKVTKRGQDVTLRCDPISSHATLYWYQQALGQGPEFLTYFNYEAQPDKSGLPSDRFSAERPEGSISTLTIQRTEQRDSAMYRCASKRDRDTGELFFGEGSRLTVL.

The chain recombines TRBV6-5 with TRBJ1-1; D possibly corresponds to TRBD1 (6 bases). The CDR3 length is 13 residues. V gave up 3 bases and J gave up 7 bases, with 12 bases separating them. Germline V CDR1 and CDR2: MNHEY, SVGAGI. The chain's CDR3 is CASSYNQGLEAFF. The CDR3 DNA sequence: TGTGCCAGCAGTTATAATCAGGGGCTTGAAGCTTTCTTT.

This clone has only one observation. The chain links TRBV10-2 to TRBJ1-2, with unresolved D. This CDR3 spans 14 amino acids. V lost 2 bases, J lost 4 bases, and 11 bases lay in between. Germline V gives CDR1 WSHSY, CDR2 SAAADI. CDR3 sequence: CASSEGVGFYGYTF. The CDR3 DNA sequence: TGCGCCAGCAGTGAGGGGGTAGGGTTCTATGGCTACACCTTC.

The chain has TRBV29-1 and TRBJ2-7; D perhaps matches TRBD1 (6 bases). V dropped 1 base and J dropped 5 bases, with 15 bases sitting between them. Germline CDR1 reads SQVTM; CDR2 reads ANQGSEA. The CDR3 has 14 amino acids. The CDR3 reads CSVEVGGFTDEQYF. The CDR3 coding sequence is TGCAGCGTTGAAGTTGGGGGCTTTACCGACGAGCAGTACTTC.

This chain links TRBV7-6 with TRBJ2-2; 8 bases match TRBD2. The CDR3 length is 21 residues. With 1 base clipped from V and 1 base from J, the junction kept 17 bases outside the gene matches. In germline, CDR1 is SGHVS, CDR2 FNYEAQ. The CDR3 here is CASSLVSPRAGVSRNTGELFF. The CDR3 region has the DNA TGTGCCAGCAGCTTAGTGTCCCCCCGAGCGGGAGTCAGTAGGAACACCGGGGAGCTGTTTTTT.

On this clone: Other DNA sequences of this sample code for an identical CDR3. The rearrangement links TRBV5-6 to TRBJ1-5, with D perhaps matching TRBD1 (5 bases). Germline-derived CDR1 and CDR2 are SGHDT and YYEEEE. The CDR3 is made up of 14 amino acids. The V and J ends lost 4 bases and 4 bases respectively, with 12 bases between them. The CDR3 region is CASSPGTGNQPQHF. The CDR3 DNA follows: TGTGCCAGCAGCCCAGGGACGGGTAATCAGCCCCAGCATTTT. The whole variable domain, filled in from reference TRBV5-6 and TRBJ1-5, reads DAGVTQSPTHLIKTRGQQVTLRCSPKSGHDTVSWYQQALGQGPQFIFQYYEEEERQRGNFPDRFSGHQFPNYSSELNVNALLLGDSALYLCASSPGTGNQPQHFGDGTRLSIL.

The rearrangement uses TRBV6-2 or TRBV6-3 and TRBJ1-3, with TRBD1 as a possible D gene (5 bases). From germline, CDR1 is MNHEY and CDR2 SVGEGT. V dropped 2 bases and J dropped 2 bases, with 10 bases sitting between them. The CDR3 extends over 15 amino acids. CDR3 bases: TGTGCCAGCAGTTACGTGACAGCAGCTGGAAACACCATATATTTT. Encoded protein: CASSYVTAAGNTIYF.